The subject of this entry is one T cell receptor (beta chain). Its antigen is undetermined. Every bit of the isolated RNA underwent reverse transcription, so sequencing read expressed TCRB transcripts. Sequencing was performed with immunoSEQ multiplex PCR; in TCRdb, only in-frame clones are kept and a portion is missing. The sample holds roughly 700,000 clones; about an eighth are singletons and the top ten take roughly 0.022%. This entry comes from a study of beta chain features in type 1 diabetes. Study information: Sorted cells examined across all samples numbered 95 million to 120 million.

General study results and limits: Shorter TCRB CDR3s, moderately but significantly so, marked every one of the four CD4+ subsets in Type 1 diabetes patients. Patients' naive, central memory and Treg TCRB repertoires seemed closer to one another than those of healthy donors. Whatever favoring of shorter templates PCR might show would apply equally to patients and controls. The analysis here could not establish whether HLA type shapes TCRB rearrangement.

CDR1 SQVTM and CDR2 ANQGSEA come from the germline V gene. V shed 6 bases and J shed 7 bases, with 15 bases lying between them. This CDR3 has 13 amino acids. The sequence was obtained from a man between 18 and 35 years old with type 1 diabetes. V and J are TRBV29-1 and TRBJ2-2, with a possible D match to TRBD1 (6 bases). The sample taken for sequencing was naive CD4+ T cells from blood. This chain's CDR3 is CSVAGQTYGELFF. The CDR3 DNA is TGCAGCGTGGCCGGACAGACCTACGGGGAGCTGTTTTTT.